The next 20 T cell receptor beta chains were all read from a single sample in a study of T cells after posttransplantation cyclophosphamide. The naive gate required viable CD3+CD4+ or CD3+CD8+ cells with CCR7+CD45RA+CD45RO-CD95-CD27+CD28+ phenotype. Repertoires were generated with immunoSEQ multiplex PCR, while TCRdb's copy carries only in-frame clones and drops some. The repertoire includes some 33,000 clones, around 90% of them detected once, and roughly 0.096% sits in the top ten. Sequenced: naive CD4+ T cells sorted from blood. The receptor source for this set is a man younger than 40 in good health and a related stem cell transplant donor.

J is TRBJ1-2 and V is TRBV7-9, with D unclear. This CDR3 comprises 15 residues. V lost 3 bases, J lost 1 base, and 12 bases lay in between. Germline CDR1 SEHNR, CDR2 FQNEAQ (reference sequence). CDR3 sequence: CASSLGGLGNYGYTF. As DNA, the CDR3 is TGTGCCAGCAGCTTGGGAGGTTTGGGTAACTATGGCTACACCTTC.

The CDR3 is CASSVTSEGTQYF. Written as DNA, the CDR3 is TGTGCCAGCAGTGTTACTAGCGAGGGGACCCAGTACTTC. This sequence joins TRBV2 and TRBJ2-5; 7 bases map to TRBD2. CDR1 is SNHLY and CDR2 is FYNNEI in the germline V gene. After removal of 4 bases from V and 7 bases from J, the junction contained 6 bases not matched to a gene. The CDR3 contains 13 residues.

J is TRBJ2-5 and V is TRBV5-1; possible D gene TRBD2, 6 bases. The CDR3 is 14 amino acids. Trimming removed 0 bases from V and 4 bases from J, with 10 bases in between. Looked up from germline, CDR1 is SGHRS and CDR2 is YFSETQ. This chain's CDR3 is CASSLGQGGETQYF. The CDR3 DNA reads as TGCGCCAGCAGCTTGGGTCAGGGAGGAGAGACCCAGTACTTC.

The genes are TRBV5-4 and TRBJ2-7; 13 bases map to TRBD2. This CDR3 has 16 residues. The ends lost 0 bases at V and 5 bases at J; junction bases unmatched: 5. The germline V gene has CDR1 SGHNT and CDR2 YYREEE (reference sequence). Here the CDR3 reads CASSLGTSGGMDEQYF. As DNA, the CDR3 is TGTGCCAGCAGCTTGGGGACTAGCGGGGGAATGGACGAGCAGTACTTC. Drawing the rest from reference TRBV5-4 and TRBJ2-7, the complete variable domain is ETGVTQSPTHLIKTRGQQVTLRCSSQSGHNTVSWYQQALGQGPQFIFQYYREEENGRGNFPPRFSGLQFPNYSSELNVNALELDDSALYLCASSLGTSGGMDEQYFGPGTRLTVT.

This sequence joins TRBV13 and TRBJ1-4; D unresolved. The CDR3 totals 15 residues. Germline loops: CDR1 PRHDT, CDR2 FYEKMQ (reference sequence). V dropped 5 bases and J dropped 3 bases, with 13 bases sitting between them. The CDR3 reads CASSPSGGANEKLFF. CDR3 sequence (DNA): TGTGCCAGCAGCCCTAGTGGAGGAGCTAATGAAAAACTGTTTTTT.

The table lists this clone with a few counts. This chain links TRBV6-6 with TRBJ1-1, with a tentative D call TRBD1 (6 bases). Germline V gene data show CDR1 as MNHNY and CDR2 as SVGAGI (reference sequence). Trimming removed 5 bases from V and 3 bases from J, with 10 bases in between. The CDR3 has 13 amino acids. This chain's CDR3 is CASSNRADTEAFF. Here the CDR3 DNA reads TGTGCCAGCAGTAACAGGGCTGACACTGAAGCTTTCTTT.

The chain carries TRBV19 and TRBJ1-1, with a possible D match to TRBD1 (5 bases). Germline values: CDR1 LNHDA, CDR2 SQIVND (reference sequence). The length of the CDR3 is 14 residues. Deletions cut 7 bases from V and 4 bases from J, with 16 bases between. CDR3 in DNA: TGTGCCAGTAAGTGGCCCGGCGGGGGCACTGAAGCTTTCTTT. Protein: CASKWPGGGTEAFF.

The chain is built from TRBV6-5 and TRBJ1-1; TRBD1 matches 7 bases. The CDR3 covers 13 residues. Germline loops: CDR1 MNHEY, CDR2 SVGAGI. The ends lost 10 bases at V and 4 bases at J; junction bases unmatched: 9. The CDR3 spells CATYGGGFTEAFF. Here the CDR3 DNA reads TGTGCCACTTATGGAGGGGGCTTCACTGAAGCTTTCTTT.

In this sample, this clone turned up once. The chain is built from TRBV4-2 and TRBJ2-2, with a tentative D call TRBD2 (5 bases). Germline CDR1 LGHNA, CDR2 YNFKEQ. The CDR3 runs to 16 residues. V shed 1 base and J shed 0 bases, with 9 bases lying between them. CDR3 loop: CASSQGYGANTGELFF. In nucleotides, the CDR3 is TGTGCCAGCAGCCAAGGGTACGGGGCGAACACCGGGGAGCTGTTTTTT.

The gene calls are TRBV5-6 and TRBJ1-2; 9 positions match TRBD1. The junction had 6 bases not matched to a gene; V was cut back by 4 bases and J by 2 bases. Looked up from germline, CDR1 is SGHDT and CDR2 is YYEEEE. This CDR3 is built from 15 residues. CDR3 DNA: TGTGCCAGCAGCATGGGGGACAGGGTAAACTATGGCTACACCTTC. Translated, it gives CASSMGDRVNYGYTF.

The genes are TRBV19 and TRBJ1-6; D uncertain. V lost 5 bases, J lost 9 bases, and 20 bases lay in between. This CDR3 has 16 residues. The V gene's germline CDR1 is LNHDA and CDR2 SQIVND (reference sequence). CDR3 bases: TGTGCCAGTAGTCCCCTCGAGGCCCAAGGGAGTTCACCCCTCCACTTT. It encodes CASSPLEAQGSSPLHF.

The chain has TRBV5-6 and TRBJ1-4, with TRBD1 as a possible D gene (6 bases). Germline loops: CDR1 SGHDT, CDR2 YYEEEE. This CDR3 has 14 amino acids. Trimming removed 4 bases at V and 5 bases at J, with 12 bases between. The CDR3 DNA sequence: TGTGCCAGCAGCCGAGGACAGAAAAATGAAAAACTGTTTTTT. As protein: CASSRGQKNEKLFF. Full variable domain (outside the CDR3, taken from reference TRBV5-6 and TRBJ1-4): DAGVTQSPTHLIKTRGQQVTLRCSPKSGHDTVSWYQQALGQGPQFIFQYYEEEERQRGNFPDRFSGHQFPNYSSELNVNALLLGDSALYLCASSRGQKNEKLFFGSGTQLSVL.

The chain recombines TRBV5-4 with TRBJ1-1, with unresolved D. The CDR3 totals 14 residues. The V gene's germline CDR1 is SGHNT and CDR2 YYREEE (reference sequence). Trimming removed 4 bases from V and 1 base from J, with 11 bases in between. As DNA, the CDR3 is TGTGCCAGCAGCCGAGACGGAGGGAACACTGAAGCTTTCTTT. Translated, it gives CASSRDGGNTEAFF.

This chain links TRBV2 with TRBJ1-1, with TRBD1 matching over 9 bases. V lost 6 bases to trimming and J lost 1 base; unmatched junction nucleotides: 3. Germline assignment: CDR1 SNHLY and CDR2 FYNNEI. This CDR3 region has 14 residues. In nucleotides, the CDR3 is TGTGCCAGCAGCGTACAGGGGGCGAACACTGAAGCTTTCTTT. Its protein is CASSVQGANTEAFF.

This clone has just one count. The chain links TRBV5-8 to TRBJ2-4, with D possibly TRBD2 on 7 matching bases. Trimming stripped 2 bases from V and 6 bases from J, with 12 bases between. The CDR3 has 14 amino acids. Germline CDR1 reads SGHTS; CDR2 reads YDEGEE. This CDR3 is CASSFRGAGNIQYF. DNA for the CDR3: TGTGCCAGCAGCTTTCGGGGGGCGGGAAACATTCAGTACTTC.

This clone was seen only once. CDR3 nucleotide sequence: TGTGCCAGCTCAGTTAAGAGCGGGGCTAGCACAGATACGCAGTATTTT. Protein product: CASSVKSGASTDTQYF. This chain links TRBV18 with TRBJ2-3, with 7 positions matching TRBD2. The germline V gene has CDR1 KGHSH and CDR2 LQKENI. After removal of 5 bases from V and 0 bases from J, the junction contained 8 bases not matched to a gene. This CDR3 is built from 16 residues.

V gene TRBV25-1 combines with J gene TRBJ1-4, with D tentatively TRBD1 (5 bases). CDR1 MGHDK and CDR2 SYGVNS come from the germline V gene. The CDR3 has 13 amino acids. V was pared by 10 bases and J by 3 bases, with 12 bases between. The CDR3 reads CATLGAANEKLFF. DNA for the CDR3: TGTGCCACCTTAGGGGCCGCTAATGAAAAACTGTTTTTT.

The V gene is TRBV29-1, the J gene TRBJ2-7; D not certain. From germline, CDR1 is SQVTM and CDR2 ANQGSEA. The CDR3 covers 13 residues. Trimming cost V 1 base and J 3 bases, with 10 bases left between them. In DNA, the CDR3 is TGCAGCGTTGAAGTTTCCTCAGTCTACGAGCAGTACTTC. Translated, it gives CSVEVSSVYEQYF.

The chain is built from TRBV14 and TRBJ1-1, with a tentative D call TRBD1 (5 bases). CDR1 SGHDN and CDR2 FVKESK come from the germline V gene. The CDR3 contains 12 residues. The germline V and J ends were trimmed by 4 bases and 11 bases, with 14 bases remaining between them. Here the CDR3 reads CASSRGGLTAFF. In DNA form, the CDR3 reads TGTGCCAGCAGCCGTGGGGGACTTACGGCTTTCTTT.

The V call is TRBV2, the J call TRBJ1-6; D not certain. The CDR3 loop spans 15 amino acids. V was shortened by 2 bases and J by 3 bases, with 8 bases between the two germline ends. Per germline, CDR1 SNHLY and CDR2 FYNNEI. This chain's CDR3 is CASSERGFYNSPLHF. The CDR3 DNA sequence: TGTGCCAGCAGTGAACGGGGTTTCTATAATTCACCCCTCCACTTT.